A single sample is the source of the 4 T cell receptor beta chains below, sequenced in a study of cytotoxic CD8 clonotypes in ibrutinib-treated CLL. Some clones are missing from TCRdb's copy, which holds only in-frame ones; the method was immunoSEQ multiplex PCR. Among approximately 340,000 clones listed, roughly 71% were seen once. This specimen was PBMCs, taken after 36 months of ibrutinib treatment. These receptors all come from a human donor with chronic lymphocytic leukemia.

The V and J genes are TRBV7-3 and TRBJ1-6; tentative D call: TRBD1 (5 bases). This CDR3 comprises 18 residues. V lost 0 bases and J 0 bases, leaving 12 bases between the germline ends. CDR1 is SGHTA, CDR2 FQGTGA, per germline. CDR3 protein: CASSLTGGLSSYNSPLHF. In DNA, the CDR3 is TGTGCCAGCAGCTTAACCGGGGGTTTAAGCTCCTATAATTCACCCCTCCACTTT.

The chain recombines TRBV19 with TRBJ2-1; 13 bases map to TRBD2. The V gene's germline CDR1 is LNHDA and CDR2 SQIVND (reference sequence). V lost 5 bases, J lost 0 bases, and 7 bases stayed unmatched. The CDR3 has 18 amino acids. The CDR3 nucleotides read TGTGCCAGTAGTCCCTCGACTAGCGGGAGGACCTCCTACAATGAGCAGTTCTTC. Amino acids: CASSPSTSGRTSYNEQFF.

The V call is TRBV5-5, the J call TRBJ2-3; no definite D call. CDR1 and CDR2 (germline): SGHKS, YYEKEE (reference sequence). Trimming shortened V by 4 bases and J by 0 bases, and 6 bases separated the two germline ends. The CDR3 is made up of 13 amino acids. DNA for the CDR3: TGTGCCAGCAGCCAGAGGAGCACAGATACGCAGTATTTT. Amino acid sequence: CASSQRSTDTQYF. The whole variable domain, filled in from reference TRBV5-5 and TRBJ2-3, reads DAGVTQSPTHLIKTRGQQVTLRCSPISGHKSVSWYQQVLGQGPQFIFQYYEKEERGRGNFPDRFSARQFPNYSSELNVNALLLGDSALYLCASSQRSTDTQYFGPGTRLTVL.

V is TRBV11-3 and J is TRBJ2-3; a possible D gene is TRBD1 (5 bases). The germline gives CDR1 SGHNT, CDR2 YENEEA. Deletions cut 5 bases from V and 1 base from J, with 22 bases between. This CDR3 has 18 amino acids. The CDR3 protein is CASSPGLGQHKGTDTQYF. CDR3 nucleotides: TGTGCCAGCAGCCCAGGGCTGGGTCAGCACAAAGGCACAGATACGCAGTATTTT. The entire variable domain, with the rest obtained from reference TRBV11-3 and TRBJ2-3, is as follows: EAGVVQSPRYKIIEKKQPVAFWCNPISGHNTLYWYLQNLGQGPELLIRYENEEAVDDSQLPKDRFSAERLKGVDSTLKIQPAELGDSAVYLCASSPGLGQHKGTDTQYFGPGTRLTVL.